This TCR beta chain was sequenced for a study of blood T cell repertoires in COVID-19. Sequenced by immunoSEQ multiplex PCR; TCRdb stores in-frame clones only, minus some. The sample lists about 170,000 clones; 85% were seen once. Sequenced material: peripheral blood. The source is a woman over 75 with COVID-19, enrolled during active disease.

CDR3 bases: TGTGCCAGCTCACCCAACTCGGGTGGGCAAGAGACCCAGTACTTC. It translates to CASSPNSGGQETQYF. V gene TRBV18 combines with J gene TRBJ2-5; D is uncertain. The CDR3 length is 15 residues. Trimming removed 3 bases from V and 2 bases from J, with 13 bases in between. Germline loops: CDR1 KGHSH, CDR2 LQKENI.